Reported below is one T cell receptor beta chain. Antigen specificity is unknown. This sample is part of a study of T cell clones after liver transplantation. Study-wide points: Graft donor-reactive T cells possibly entered the graft instead of undergoing deletion.

Germline CDR1 is KGHSH and CDR2 is LQKENI. This CDR3 has 13 amino acids. Trimming removed 2 bases from V and 2 bases from J, with 6 bases in between. Generated by immunoSEQ multiplex PCR, the TCRdb table keeps only in-frame clones and is missing some. The table lists nearly 55,000 clones, around 84% of them singletons. The receptor was derived from a human donor who received a liver transplant. This specimen was CD4+ T cells from blood, taken before liver transplant. The chain carries TRBV18 and TRBJ2-5; D is undetermined. CDR3 residues: CASSPARQETQYF. Written as DNA, the CDR3 is TGTGCCAGCTCACCAGCCAGACAAGAGACCCAGTACTTC.